This T cell receptor (beta chain) was profiled in a study of T cells after yellow fever vaccination. Study details: Preparing low-cell-number fractions relied on SMART-Seq v4 Ultra Low Input. General study findings and limits: Among primary-vaccination clones, most reappeared after the booster, at roughly 95% for CD4 and around 90% for CD8. The presence of abundant clonotypes contaminating from the bulk population was possible in FACS-sorted repertoires.

Ten or more counts support this clonotype. Its antigen is still unknown. The CDR3 covers 15 residues. V was clipped by 3 bases and J by 4 bases, with 16 bases between them. Germline V gene sequence: CDR1 SNHLY, CDR2 FYNNEI. Making TCR cDNA involved 5'RACE template switching, which added UMIs and a universal primer site. MiXCR was run by TCRdb on the 5' RACE reads, yielding one entry per CDR3 protein. Among about 260,000 distinct CDR3 sequences, over 4.5% were seen once, and the ten largest hold around 3.3%. The rearrangement uses TRBV2 and TRBJ2-7; maybe TRBD1 (6 bases). The material sequenced was CD4+ T cells sorted from PBMCs, taken on the day of the yellow fever booster vaccination. The receptor was derived from a man between 18 and 29 years old who received the YFV17D yellow fever vaccine. The CDR3 sequence is CASSEGAERGYEQYF. DNA for the CDR3: TGTGCCAGCAGTGAGGGCGCAGAGAGGGGGTACGAGCAGTACTTC.